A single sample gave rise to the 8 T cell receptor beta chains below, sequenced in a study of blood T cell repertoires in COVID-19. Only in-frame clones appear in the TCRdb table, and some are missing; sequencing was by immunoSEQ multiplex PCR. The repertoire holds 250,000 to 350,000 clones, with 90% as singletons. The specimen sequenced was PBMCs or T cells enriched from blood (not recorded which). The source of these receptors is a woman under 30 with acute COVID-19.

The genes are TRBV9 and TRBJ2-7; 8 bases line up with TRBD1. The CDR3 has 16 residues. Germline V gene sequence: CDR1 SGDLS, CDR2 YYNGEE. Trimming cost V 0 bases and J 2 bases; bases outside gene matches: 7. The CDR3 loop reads CASSVGVTGDPYEQYF. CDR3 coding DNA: TGTGCCAGCAGCGTAGGGGTGACAGGGGATCCCTACGAGCAGTACTTC. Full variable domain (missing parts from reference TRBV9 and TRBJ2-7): DSGVTQTPKHLITATGQRVTLRCSPRSGDLSVYWYQQSLDQGLQFLIQYYNGEERAKGNILERFSAQQFPDLHSELNLSSLELGDSALYFCASSVGVTGDPYEQYFGPGTRLTVT.

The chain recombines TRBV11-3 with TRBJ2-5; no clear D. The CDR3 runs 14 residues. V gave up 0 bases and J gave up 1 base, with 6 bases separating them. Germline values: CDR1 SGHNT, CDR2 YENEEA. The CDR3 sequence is CASSLDRLQETQYF. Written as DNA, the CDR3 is TGTGCCAGCAGCTTAGATCGTCTCCAAGAGACCCAGTACTTC. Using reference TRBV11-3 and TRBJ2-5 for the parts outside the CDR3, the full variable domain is EAGVVQSPRYKIIEKKQPVAFWCNPISGHNTLYWYLQNLGQGPELLIRYENEEAVDDSQLPKDRFSAERLKGVDSTLKIQPAELGDSAVYLCASSLDRLQETQYFGPGTRLLVL.

CDR3 coding DNA: TGTGCCAGTAGTCCTGTACAGGGGCGGTACAATGAGCAGTTCTTC. Residues: CASSPVQGRYNEQFF. The chain has TRBV19 and TRBJ2-1; 7 positions agree with TRBD1. This CDR3 spans 15 amino acids. Germline V gene sequence: CDR1 LNHDA, CDR2 SQIVND (reference sequence). The ends lost 5 bases at V and 4 bases at J; junction bases unmatched: 8.

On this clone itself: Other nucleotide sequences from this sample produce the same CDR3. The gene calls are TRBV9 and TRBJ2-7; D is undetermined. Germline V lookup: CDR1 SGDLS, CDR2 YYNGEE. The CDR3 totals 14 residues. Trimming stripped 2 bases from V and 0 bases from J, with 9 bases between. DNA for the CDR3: TGTGCCAGCAGCGTCGACCGAGGCTCCTACGAGCAGTACTTC. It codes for CASSVDRGSYEQYF.

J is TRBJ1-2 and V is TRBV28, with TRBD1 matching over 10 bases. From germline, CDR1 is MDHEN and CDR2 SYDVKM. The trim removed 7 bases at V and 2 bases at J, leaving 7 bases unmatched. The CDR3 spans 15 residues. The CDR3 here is CASTYMDRGNYGYTF. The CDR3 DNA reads TGTGCCAGCACATACATGGACAGGGGGAACTATGGCTACACCTTC.

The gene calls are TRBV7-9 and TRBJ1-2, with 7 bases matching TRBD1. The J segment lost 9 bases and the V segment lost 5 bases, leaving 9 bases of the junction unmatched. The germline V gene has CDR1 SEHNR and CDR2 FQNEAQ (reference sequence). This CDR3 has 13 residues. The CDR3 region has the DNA TGTGCCAGCAGCCTCAGGGGGGATAGCAGCTACACCTTC. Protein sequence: CASSLRGDSSYTF.

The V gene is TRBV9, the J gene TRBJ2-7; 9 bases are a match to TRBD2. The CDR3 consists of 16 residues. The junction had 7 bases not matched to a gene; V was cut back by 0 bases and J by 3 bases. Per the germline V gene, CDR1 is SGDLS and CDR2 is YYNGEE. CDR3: CASSVATAGGIYEQYF. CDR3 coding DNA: TGTGCCAGCAGCGTAGCTACCGCGGGAGGGATCTACGAGCAGTACTTC. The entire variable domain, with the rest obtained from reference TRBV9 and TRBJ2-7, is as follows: DSGVTQTPKHLITATGQRVTLRCSPRSGDLSVYWYQQSLDQGLQFLIQYYNGEERAKGNILERFSAQQFPDLHSELNLSSLELGDSALYFCASSVATAGGIYEQYFGPGTRLTVT.

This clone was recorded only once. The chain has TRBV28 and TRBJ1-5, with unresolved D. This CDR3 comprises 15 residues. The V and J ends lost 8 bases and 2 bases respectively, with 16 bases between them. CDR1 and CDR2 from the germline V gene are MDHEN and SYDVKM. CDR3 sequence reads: CASLSGLVGNQPQHF. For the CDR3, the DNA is TGTGCCAGCCTAAGTGGCCTAGTGGGCAATCAGCCCCAGCATTTT.